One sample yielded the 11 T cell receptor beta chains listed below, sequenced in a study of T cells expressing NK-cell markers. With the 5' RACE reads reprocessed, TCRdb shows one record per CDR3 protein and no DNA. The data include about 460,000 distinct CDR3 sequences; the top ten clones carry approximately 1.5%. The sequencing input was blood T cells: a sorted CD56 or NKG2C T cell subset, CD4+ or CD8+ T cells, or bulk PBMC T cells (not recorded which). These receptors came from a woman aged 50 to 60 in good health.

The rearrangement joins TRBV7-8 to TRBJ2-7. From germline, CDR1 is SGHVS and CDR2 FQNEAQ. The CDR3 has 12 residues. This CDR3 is CASSLANYEQYF.

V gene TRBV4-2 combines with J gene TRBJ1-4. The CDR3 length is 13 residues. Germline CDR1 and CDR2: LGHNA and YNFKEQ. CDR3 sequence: CAGASSADEKLFF.

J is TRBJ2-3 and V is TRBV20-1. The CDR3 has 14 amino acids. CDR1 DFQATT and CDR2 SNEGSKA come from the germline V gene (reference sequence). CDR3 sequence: CSALGGDATDTQYF.

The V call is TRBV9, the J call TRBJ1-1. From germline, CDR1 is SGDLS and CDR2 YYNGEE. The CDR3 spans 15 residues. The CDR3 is CASSVAPGGGTEAFF.

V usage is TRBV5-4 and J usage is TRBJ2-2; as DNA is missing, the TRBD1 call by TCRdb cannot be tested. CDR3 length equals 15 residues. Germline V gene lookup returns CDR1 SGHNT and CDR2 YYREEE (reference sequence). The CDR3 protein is CASSLPRQGPRELFF. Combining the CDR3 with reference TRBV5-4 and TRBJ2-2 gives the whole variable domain ETGVTQSPTHLIKTRGQQVTLRCSSQSGHNTVSWYQQALGQGPQFIFQYYREEENGRGNFPPRFSGLQFPNYSSELNVNALELDDSALYLCASSLPRQGPRELFFGEGSRLTVL.

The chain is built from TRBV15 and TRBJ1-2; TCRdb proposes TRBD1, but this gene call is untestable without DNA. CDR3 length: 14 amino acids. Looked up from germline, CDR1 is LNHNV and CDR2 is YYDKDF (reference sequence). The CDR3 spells CATSRPGRTYGYTF. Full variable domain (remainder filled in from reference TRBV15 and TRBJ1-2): DAMVIQNPRYQVTQFGKPVTLSCSQTLNHNVMYWYQQKSSQAPKLLFHYYDKDFNNEADTPDNFQSRRPNTSFCFLDIRSPGLGDTAMYLCATSRPGRTYGYTFGSGTRLTVV.

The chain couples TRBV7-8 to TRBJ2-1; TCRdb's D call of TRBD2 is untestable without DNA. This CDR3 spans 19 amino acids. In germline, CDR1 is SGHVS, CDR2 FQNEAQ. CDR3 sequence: CASSLEGSGRALRYNEQFF.

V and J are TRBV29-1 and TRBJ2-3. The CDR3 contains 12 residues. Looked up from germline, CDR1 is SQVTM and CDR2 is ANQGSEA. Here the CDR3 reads CSVEDRLGLQYF.

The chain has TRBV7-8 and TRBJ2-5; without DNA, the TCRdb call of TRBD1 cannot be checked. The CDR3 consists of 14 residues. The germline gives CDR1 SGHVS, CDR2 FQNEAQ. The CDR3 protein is CASSLALQGETQYF.

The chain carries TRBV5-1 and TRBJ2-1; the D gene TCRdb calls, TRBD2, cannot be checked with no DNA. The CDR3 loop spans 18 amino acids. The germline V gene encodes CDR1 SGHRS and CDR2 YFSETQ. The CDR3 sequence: CASSLGGLARGTYNEQFF.

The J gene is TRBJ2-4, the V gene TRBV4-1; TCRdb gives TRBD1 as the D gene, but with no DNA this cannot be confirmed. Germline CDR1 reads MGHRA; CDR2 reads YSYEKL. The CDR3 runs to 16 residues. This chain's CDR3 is CASSQVQGIAKNIQYF.